These 27 T cell receptor beta chains share one sample of origin, sequenced in a study of beta chain features in type 1 diabetes (dated by TCRdb to between 2017 and 2018). The library was generated by the immunoSEQ multiplex PCR assay. The entire amount of isolated RNA was reverse transcribed using the High Capacity cDNA Reverse Transcription Kit, so the sequenced TCRB transcripts were expressed ones. Here the immuneACCESS table is served through TCRdb, limited to in-frame sequences with V and J called. Missing clones are a known gap in these copies; in checked studies unresolved V genes cover under half, and the rest lacks a known reason. The sample has around 500,000 clones on record, about 30% of them singletons. The top ten clones comprise about 0.06% of the sample. Sequenced sample: naive CD4+ T cells from blood. In the paper's terms, the cell subset or site label means: true naive CD4+ T cells. All receptors derive from a man in his late teens or twenties in good health.

This clone appeared once. V is TRBV30 and J is TRBJ1-5, with D possibly being TRBD1 (5 bases). Germline loops: CDR1 GTSNPN, CDR2 SVGIG (reference sequence). With 2 bases removed from V and 6 bases from J, the gap between germline ends came to 11 bases. This CDR3 has 13 amino acids. CDR3 residues: CAWSTQGGQPQHF. In nucleotides, the CDR3 is TGTGCCTGGAGTACGCAGGGAGGTCAGCCCCAGCATTTT.

This clone turned up a few times. The chain recombines TRBV15 with TRBJ2-1, with 8 bases matching TRBD2. V trimming: 3 bases; J trimming: 15 bases; junction bases outside the gene matches: 16. This CDR3 comprises 15 residues. Germline V lookup: CDR1 LNHNV, CDR2 YYDKDF (reference sequence). CDR3 nucleotide sequence: TGTGCCACCAGCAGGGACCTGGTCATAGCGGGAAAGGTGTTCTTC. Its protein product is CATSRDLVIAGKVFF.

V gene TRBV4-3 combines with J gene TRBJ2-1; D is undetermined. Germline V gene data show CDR1 as LGHNA and CDR2 as YSLEER. The CDR3 has 12 residues. V lost 4 bases and J 5 bases, leaving 6 bases between the germline ends. In DNA form, the CDR3 reads TGCGCCAGCAGCCCAGAGAACAATGAGCAGTTCTTC. Translating it yields CASSPENNEQFF.

This clone was detected only a few times. V gene TRBV7-9 combines with J gene TRBJ1-5; tentatively, D is TRBD1 (5 bases). CDR1 is SEHNR, CDR2 FQNEAQ, per germline (reference sequence). The CDR3 runs 18 residues. Trimming removed 5 bases at V and 2 bases at J, with 22 bases between. The CDR3 nucleotides are TGTGCCAGCAGCGCGCCCCCTTGGTCGGGGGATGGCAATCAGCCCCAGCATTTT. Translation gives CASSAPPWSGDGNQPQHF.

The J gene is TRBJ2-5, the V gene TRBV7-3; D possibly corresponds to TRBD1 (5 bases). The CDR3 has 15 amino acids. With 2 bases removed from V and 3 bases from J, the gap between germline ends came to 13 bases. CDR1 and CDR2 (germline): SGHTA, FQGTGA. Written as DNA, the CDR3 is TGTGCCAGCAGCTTAGGATCAGGGAAGGAAGAGACCCAGTACTTC. It encodes CASSLGSGKEETQYF.

The chain's CDR3 is CASSRQGADSYEQYF. The DNA of the CDR3 is TGTGCCAGCAGTCGTCAGGGGGCTGACTCCTACGAGCAGTACTTC. The chain is built from TRBV25-1 and TRBJ2-7, with 8 bases aligning to TRBD1. This CDR3 is 15 amino acids long. V lost 5 bases, J lost 0 bases, and 6 bases stayed unmatched. Per germline, CDR1 MGHDK and CDR2 SYGVNS.

In its sample, this clone was seen a few times. V gene TRBV29-1 combines with J gene TRBJ2-2; no clear D. V was cut by 6 bases and J by 4 bases, with 6 bases left in between. This CDR3 has 11 amino acids. In germline, CDR1 is SQVTM, CDR2 ANQGSEA. CDR3 nucleotide sequence: TGCAGCGTCCGTAGCACCGGGGAGCTGTTTTTT. It translates to CSVRSTGELFF.

The rearrangement uses TRBV30 and TRBJ1-2; D is perhaps TRBD1 (5 bases). The V end was cut by 5 bases, the J end by 6 bases, with 16 bases between. Germline V CDR1 and CDR2: GTSNPN, SVGIG (reference sequence). The CDR3 consists of 13 residues. DNA of the CDR3: TGTGCCTGGGCCCGGGGGGTATATGATGGCTACACCTTC. The encoded protein is CAWARGVYDGYTF.

As to this clone: A junction end diverges from the germline sequence, so it may reflect a read error. CDR3 nucleotides: TGTGCCTGCAGACAACGGGGTAACACTGAAGCTTTCTTT. As protein: CACRQRGNTEAFF. The chain has TRBV6-5 and TRBJ1-1, with D hard to call. The CDR3 is made up of 13 amino acids. From germline, CDR1 is MNHEY and CDR2 SVGAGI.

The chain is built from TRBV7-9 and TRBJ2-7; TRBD1 is a possible D gene (6 bases). The CDR3 loop spans 13 amino acids. Germline values: CDR1 SEHNR, CDR2 FQNEAQ (reference sequence). The V end was cut by 2 bases, the J end by 3 bases, with 8 bases between. The CDR3: CASSLTGNYEQYF. As DNA, the CDR3 is TGTGCCAGCAGCTTAACAGGGAACTACGAGCAGTACTTC.

This sequence joins TRBV9 and TRBJ2-1; D not resolved. Looked up from germline, CDR1 is SGDLS and CDR2 is YYNGEE. V lost 0 bases to trimming and J lost 10 bases, with 14 bases between them. CDR3 length: 14 amino acids. The CDR3: CASSVGSSPWEQFF. As DNA, the CDR3 is TGTGCCAGCAGCGTAGGGAGTAGCCCCTGGGAGCAGTTCTTC.

This clone was counted between two and nine times. The J gene is TRBJ1-3, the V gene TRBV29-1; D not resolved. The CDR3 is 12 amino acids. Germline V gives CDR1 SQVTM, CDR2 ANQGSEA. Trimming removed 7 bases from V and 2 bases from J, with 9 bases in between. CDR3 residues: CSGESPGNTIYF. CDR3 in DNA: TGCAGCGGGGAATCCCCTGGAAACACCATATATTTT. The full variable domain, in which reference TRBV29-1 and TRBJ1-3 provide the parts outside the CDR3, is SAVISQKPSRDICQRGTSLTIQCQVDSQVTMMFWYRQQPGQSLTLIATANQGSEATYESGFVIDKFPISRPNLTFSTLTVSNMSPEDSSIYLCSGESPGNTIYFGEGSWLTVV.

This clone was observed a handful of times. This rearrangement joins TRBV7-8 to TRBJ2-1; 14 bases are shared with TRBD2. V lost 5 bases to trimming and J lost 9 bases; unmatched junction nucleotides: 6. Per the germline V gene, CDR1 is SGHVS and CDR2 is FQNEAQ. CDR3 length: 15 amino acids. CDR3 sequence reads: CASSQGLAGETEQFF. CDR3 DNA: TGTGCCAGCAGCCAGGGACTAGCGGGAGAGACTGAGCAGTTCTTC.

This chain joins TRBV5-1 and TRBJ2-3; 9 nucleotides line up with TRBD1. Losses at the gene ends were 3 bases for V and 5 bases for J; bases not matched to a gene: 4. Germline V gene sequence: CDR1 SGHRS, CDR2 YFSETQ. CDR3 length equals 14 residues. The CDR3 loop reads CASSSGQGKDTQYF. CDR3 bases: TGCGCCAGCAGCTCGGGACAGGGCAAAGATACGCAGTATTTT.

The sample holds a few counts of this clone. The J gene is TRBJ2-1, the V gene TRBV6-1, with a weak D call TRBD1 (5 bases). The CDR3 has 14 amino acids. The germline V and J ends were trimmed by 8 bases and 9 bases, with 20 bases remaining between them. In germline, CDR1 is MNHNS, CDR2 SASEGT. The CDR3 DNA reads TGTGCCAGCCCACCCCGGCAGGGATCCGGTGAGCAGTTCTTC. Protein sequence: CASPPRQGSGEQFF.

The chain's CDR3 is CASSPHAYTGELFF. The CDR3 DNA sequence: TGTGCCAGCAGCCCCCACGCCTACACCGGGGAGCTGTTTTTT. This chain joins TRBV9 and TRBJ2-2; D uncertain. The CDR3 consists of 14 residues. Between the trimmed V and J ends, which lost 4 bases and 3 bases, there was a span of 10 bases. Germline lookup yields CDR1 SGDLS and CDR2 YYNGEE.

This clone was observed a few times. This chain uses TRBV30 with TRBJ1-4; D is ambiguous. The V and J ends lost 2 bases and 8 bases respectively, with 9 bases between them. CDR3 length equals 12 residues. Germline values: CDR1 GTSNPN, CDR2 SVGIG (reference sequence). In nucleotides, the CDR3 is TGTGCCTGGAGTCTCCGAGAGGAAAAACTGTTTTTT. Translating gives CAWSLREEKLFF.

This chain uses TRBV9 with TRBJ2-2; TRBD2 agrees at 10 bases. The CDR3 is 16 residues long. Unmatched junction bases numbered 3, after V lost 2 bases and J lost 2 bases. Germline V gene lookup returns CDR1 SGDLS and CDR2 YYNGEE. The chain's CDR3 is CASSVSSGRNTGELFF. The CDR3 nucleotides read TGTGCCAGCAGCGTTTCTAGCGGGAGAAACACCGGGGAGCTGTTTTTT.

This clone occurred a few times. This chain joins TRBV10-3 and TRBJ2-4; possibly TRBD2 for D (5 bases). The length of the CDR3 is 15 residues. The V gene's germline CDR1 is ENHRY and CDR2 SYGVKD. Trimming cost V 0 bases and J 0 bases, with 6 bases left between them. In DNA, the CDR3 is TGTGCCATCAGTGAGTCCGGGGTAGCCAAAAACATTCAGTACTTC. Translated, it gives CAISESGVAKNIQYF.

This clone showed up just a few times. The rearrangement joins TRBV30 to TRBJ2-3; D not certain. V lost 4 bases and J lost 2, with 7 bases in between. CDR1 and CDR2 (germline): GTSNPN, SVGIG (reference sequence). This CDR3 spans 12 amino acids. CDR3 sequence: CAWNGVTDTQYF. Written as DNA, the CDR3 is TGTGCCTGGAATGGGGTCACAGATACGCAGTATTTT.

The rearrangement uses TRBV28 and TRBJ2-5; D remains unclear. The ends were cut back, 4 bases at V and 7 bases at J, with 4 bases in the middle. The CDR3 spans 10 residues. Germline V gene lookup returns CDR1 MDHEN and CDR2 SYDVKM. The CDR3 loop is CASSSRTQYF. The CDR3 coding sequence is TGTGCCAGCAGTTCCCGGACCCAGTACTTC. The complete variable domain, with remaining parts taken from reference TRBV28 and TRBJ2-5, reads DVKVTQSSRYLVKRTGEKVFLECVQDMDHENMFWYRQDPGLGLRLIYFSYDVKMKEKGDIPEGYSVSREKKERFSLILESASTNQTSMYLCASSSRTQYFGPGTRLLVL.

V usage is TRBV30 and J usage is TRBJ1-4, with D possibly TRBD1 on 5 matching bases. The CDR3 consists of 13 residues. V was shortened by 0 bases and J by 14 bases, with 16 bases between the two germline ends. Germline CDR1 and CDR2: GTSNPN and SVGIG (reference sequence). CDR3 residues: CAWSVRRASGLFF. The CDR3 nucleotides are TGTGCCTGGAGTGTAAGGAGAGCTTCAGGGCTGTTTTTT. Combining the CDR3 with reference TRBV30 and TRBJ1-4 gives the whole variable domain SQTIHQWPATLVQPVGSPLSLECTVEGTSNPNLYWYRQAAGRGLQLLFYSVGIGQISSEVPQNLSASRPQDRQFILSSKKLLLSDSGFYLCAWSVRRASGLFFGSGTQLSVL.

This chain links TRBV10-3 with TRBJ2-3; D is tentatively TRBD1 or TRBD2 (6 bases each). V dropped 9 bases and J dropped 3 bases, with 10 bases sitting between them. Germline values: CDR1 ENHRY, CDR2 SYGVKD. CDR3 length equals 12 residues. The CDR3 region is CAMKGGTDTQYF. The CDR3 DNA sequence: TGTGCCATGAAGGGGGGAACAGATACGCAGTATTTT.

This clone was observed a handful of times. The V gene is TRBV29-1, the J gene TRBJ2-6; TRBD1 matches at 8 bases. J gave up 0 bases and V 7 bases, and 11 bases lay outside the gene matches. CDR1 and CDR2 (germline): SQVTM, ANQGSEA. This CDR3 is 17 amino acids long. The CDR3 here is CSAGQGPISSGANVLTF. CDR3 DNA: TGCAGCGCTGGACAGGGTCCCATTAGCTCTGGGGCCAACGTCCTGACTTTC.

J is TRBJ2-5 and V is TRBV13, with a possible D match to TRBD2 (5 bases). CDR1 PRHDT and CDR2 FYEKMQ come from the germline V gene (reference sequence). The germline V and J ends were trimmed by 2 bases and 4 bases, with 8 bases remaining between them. CDR3 length: 13 amino acids. DNA for the CDR3: TGTGCCAGCAGCTTATTAGGGAGAGAGACCCAGTACTTC. Protein: CASSLLGRETQYF.

The chain employs TRBV18 and TRBJ2-7; D is possibly TRBD1 (6 bases). The CDR3 is 15 residues long. V lost 3 bases, J lost 2 bases, and 14 bases lay in between. Germline-derived CDR1 and CDR2 are KGHSH and LQKENI. For the CDR3, the DNA is TGTGCCAGCTCACCCGTGGCAGGGGCAACCTACGAGCAGTACTTC. Translating gives CASSPVAGATYEQYF.

This clone was observed a handful of times. The chain employs TRBV25-1 and TRBJ2-2; a weak D match, TRBD2 (6 bases). Germline values: CDR1 MGHDK, CDR2 SYGVNS. This CDR3 has 16 amino acids. Trimming removed 7 bases from V and 2 bases from J, with 17 bases in between. CDR3 region: CASTPVGGLNTGELFF. The CDR3 bases are TGTGCCAGCACACCGGTGGGGGGACTCAACACCGGGGAGCTGTTTTTT.